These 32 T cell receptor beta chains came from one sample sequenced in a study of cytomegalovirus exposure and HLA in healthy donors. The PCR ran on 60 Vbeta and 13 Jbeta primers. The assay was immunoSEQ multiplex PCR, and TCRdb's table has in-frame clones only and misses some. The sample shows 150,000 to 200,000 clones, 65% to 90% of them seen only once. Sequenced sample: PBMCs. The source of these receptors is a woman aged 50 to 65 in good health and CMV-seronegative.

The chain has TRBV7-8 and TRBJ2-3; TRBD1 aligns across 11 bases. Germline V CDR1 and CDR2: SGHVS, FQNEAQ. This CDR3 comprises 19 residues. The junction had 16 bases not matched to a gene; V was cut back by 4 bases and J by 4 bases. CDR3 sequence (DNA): TGTGCCAGCAGCTCCATCTTAAGGCGGGACAGGGGGTTGCCAGATACGCAGTATTTT. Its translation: CASSSILRRDRGLPDTQYF.

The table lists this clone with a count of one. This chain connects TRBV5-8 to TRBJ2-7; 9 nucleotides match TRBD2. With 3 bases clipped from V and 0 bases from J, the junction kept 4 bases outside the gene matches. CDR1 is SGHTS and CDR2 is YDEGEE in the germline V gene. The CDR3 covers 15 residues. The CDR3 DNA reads TGTGCCAGCAGCTACCATAGCGGGAGCTCCTACGAGCAGTACTTC. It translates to CASSYHSGSSYEQYF.

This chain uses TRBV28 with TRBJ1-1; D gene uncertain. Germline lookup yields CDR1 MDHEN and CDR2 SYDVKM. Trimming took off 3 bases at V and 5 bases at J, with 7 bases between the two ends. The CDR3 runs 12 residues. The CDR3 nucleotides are TGTGCCAGCAGTTTGCGAGTTACTGAAGCTTTCTTT. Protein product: CASSLRVTEAFF.

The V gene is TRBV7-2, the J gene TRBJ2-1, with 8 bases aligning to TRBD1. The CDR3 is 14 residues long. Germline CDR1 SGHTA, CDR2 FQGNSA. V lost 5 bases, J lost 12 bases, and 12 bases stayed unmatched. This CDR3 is CASSPDDRGPWQFF. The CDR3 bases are TGTGCCAGCAGCCCCGATGACAGGGGCCCTTGGCAGTTCTTC.

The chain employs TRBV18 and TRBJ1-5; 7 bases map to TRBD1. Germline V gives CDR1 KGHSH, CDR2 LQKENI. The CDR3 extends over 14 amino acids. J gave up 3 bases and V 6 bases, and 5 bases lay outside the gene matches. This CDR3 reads CASSQGQVNQPQHF. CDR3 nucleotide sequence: TGTGCCAGCTCCCAAGGACAGGTCAATCAGCCCCAGCATTTT.

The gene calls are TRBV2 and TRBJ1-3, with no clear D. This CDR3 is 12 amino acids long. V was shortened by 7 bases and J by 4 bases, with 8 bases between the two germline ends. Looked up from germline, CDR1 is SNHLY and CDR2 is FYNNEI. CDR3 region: CASTTGGNTIYF. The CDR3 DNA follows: TGTGCCAGCACCACCGGGGGAAACACCATATATTTT. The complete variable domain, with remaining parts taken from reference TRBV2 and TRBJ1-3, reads EPEVTQTPSHQVTQMGQEVILRCVPISNHLYFYWYRQILGQKVEFLVSFYNNEISEKSEIFDDQFSVERPDGSNFTLKIRSTKLEDSAMYFCASTTGGNTIYFGEGSWLTVV.

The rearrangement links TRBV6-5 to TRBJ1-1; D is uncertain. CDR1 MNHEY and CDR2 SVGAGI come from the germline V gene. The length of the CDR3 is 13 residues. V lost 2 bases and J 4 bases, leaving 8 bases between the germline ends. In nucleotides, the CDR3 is TGTGCCAGCAGTTACGCCGCGGGCACTGAAGCTTTCTTT. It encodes CASSYAAGTEAFF.

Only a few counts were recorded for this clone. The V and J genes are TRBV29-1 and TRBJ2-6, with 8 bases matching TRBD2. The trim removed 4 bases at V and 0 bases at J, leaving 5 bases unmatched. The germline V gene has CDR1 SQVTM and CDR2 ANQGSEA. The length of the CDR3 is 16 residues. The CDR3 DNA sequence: TGCAGCGTTGCGCTAGCGGGCAACTCTGGGGCCAACGTCCTGACTTTC. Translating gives CSVALAGNSGANVLTF.

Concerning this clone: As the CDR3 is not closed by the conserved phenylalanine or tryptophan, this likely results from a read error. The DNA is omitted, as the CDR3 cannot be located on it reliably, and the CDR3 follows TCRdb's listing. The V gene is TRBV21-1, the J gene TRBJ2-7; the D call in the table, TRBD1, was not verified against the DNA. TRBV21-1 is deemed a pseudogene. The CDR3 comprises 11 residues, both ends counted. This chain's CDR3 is CARSRDRVEYG.

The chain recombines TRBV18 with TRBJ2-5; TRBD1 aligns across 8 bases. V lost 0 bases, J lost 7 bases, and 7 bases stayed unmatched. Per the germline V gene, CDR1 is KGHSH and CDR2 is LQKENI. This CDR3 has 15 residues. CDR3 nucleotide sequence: TGTGCCAGCTCACCACCGGCAGGGGGCCCCCGGACCCAGTACTTC. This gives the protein CASSPPAGGPRTQYF.

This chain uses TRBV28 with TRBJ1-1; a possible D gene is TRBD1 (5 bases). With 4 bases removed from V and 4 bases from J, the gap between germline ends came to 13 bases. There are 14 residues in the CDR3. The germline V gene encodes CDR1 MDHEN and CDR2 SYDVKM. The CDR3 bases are TGTGCCAGCAGTTCCCCAGGGTCTGCCACTGAAGCTTTCTTT. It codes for CASSSPGSATEAFF.

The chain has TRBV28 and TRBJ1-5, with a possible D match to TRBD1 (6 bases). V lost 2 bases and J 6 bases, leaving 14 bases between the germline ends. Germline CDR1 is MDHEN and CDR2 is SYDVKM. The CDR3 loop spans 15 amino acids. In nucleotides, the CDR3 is TGTGCCAGCAGTTTACAGGGGCCCCGGAGTCAGCCCCAGCATTTT. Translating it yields CASSLQGPRSQPQHF.

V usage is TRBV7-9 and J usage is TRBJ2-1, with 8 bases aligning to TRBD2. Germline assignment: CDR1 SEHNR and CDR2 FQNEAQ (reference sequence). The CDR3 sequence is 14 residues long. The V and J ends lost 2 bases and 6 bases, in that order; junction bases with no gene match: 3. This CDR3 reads CASSLSGTSNEQFF. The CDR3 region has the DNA TGTGCCAGCAGCTTATCCGGGACTAGCAATGAGCAGTTCTTC.

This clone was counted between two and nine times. The CDR3 DNA is TGTGCCAGCAGCTTAGCGGCTAGCGGGGGGAGCTCCTACGAGCAGTACTTC. It codes for CASSLAASGGSSYEQYF. The rearrangement links TRBV7-2 to TRBJ2-7, with 11 positions matching TRBD2. The J segment lost 0 bases and the V segment lost 0 bases, leaving 4 bases of the junction unmatched. Germline values: CDR1 SGHTA, CDR2 FQGNSA. CDR3 size: 17 residues.

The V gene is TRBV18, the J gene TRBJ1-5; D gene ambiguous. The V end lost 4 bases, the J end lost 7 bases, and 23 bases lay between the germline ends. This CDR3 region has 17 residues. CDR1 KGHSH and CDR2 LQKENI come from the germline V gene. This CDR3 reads CASSQESFAGTRQPQHF. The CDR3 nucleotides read TGTGCCAGCTCACAAGAATCGTTTGCCGGTACTCGGCAGCCCCAGCATTTT.

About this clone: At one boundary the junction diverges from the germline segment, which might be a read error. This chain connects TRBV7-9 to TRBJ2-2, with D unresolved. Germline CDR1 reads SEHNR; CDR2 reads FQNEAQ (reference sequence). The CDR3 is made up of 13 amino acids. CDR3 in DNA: TGTTCCAGCAGCCTACCTCAACCCGGGGAGCTGTTTTTT. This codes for CSSSLPQPGELFF.

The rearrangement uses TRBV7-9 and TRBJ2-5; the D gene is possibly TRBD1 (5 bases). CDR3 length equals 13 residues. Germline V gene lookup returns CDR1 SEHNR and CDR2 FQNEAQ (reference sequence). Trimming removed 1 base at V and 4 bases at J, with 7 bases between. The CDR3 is CASSLVTGETQYF. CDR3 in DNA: TGTGCCAGCAGCTTAGTAACAGGAGAGACCCAGTACTTC. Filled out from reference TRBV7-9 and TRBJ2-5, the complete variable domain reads DTGVSQNPRHKITKRGQNVTFRCDPISEHNRLYWYRQTLGQGPEFLTYFQNEAQLEKSRLLSDRFSAERPKGSFSTLEIQRTEQGDSAMYLCASSLVTGETQYFGPGTRLLVL.

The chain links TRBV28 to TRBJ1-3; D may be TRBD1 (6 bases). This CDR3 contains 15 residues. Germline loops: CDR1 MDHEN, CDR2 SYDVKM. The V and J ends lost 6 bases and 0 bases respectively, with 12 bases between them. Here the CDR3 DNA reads TGTGCCAGCAGCCTGACAGGCCCCTCTGGAAACACCATATATTTT. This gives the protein CASSLTGPSGNTIYF.

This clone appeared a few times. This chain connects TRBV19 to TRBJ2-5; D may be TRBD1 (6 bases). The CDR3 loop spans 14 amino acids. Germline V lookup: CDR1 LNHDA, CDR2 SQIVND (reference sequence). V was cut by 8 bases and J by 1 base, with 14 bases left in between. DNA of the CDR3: TGTGCCAGTTCCACCAGACAGGTCCAAGAGACCCAGTACTTC. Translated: CASSTRQVQETQYF.

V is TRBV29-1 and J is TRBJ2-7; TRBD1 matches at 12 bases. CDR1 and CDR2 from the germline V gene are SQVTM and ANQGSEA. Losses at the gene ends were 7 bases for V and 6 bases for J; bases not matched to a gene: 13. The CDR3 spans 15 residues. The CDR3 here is CSAKGWGQGAGEQYF. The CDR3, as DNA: TGCAGCGCCAAGGGTTGGGGACAGGGGGCTGGCGAGCAGTACTTC.

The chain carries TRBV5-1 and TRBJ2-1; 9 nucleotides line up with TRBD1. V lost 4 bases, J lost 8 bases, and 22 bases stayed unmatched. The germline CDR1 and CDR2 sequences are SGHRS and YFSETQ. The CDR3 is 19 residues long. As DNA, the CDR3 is TGCGCCAGCAGCCCAGAGCGGACAGGGGATGTGTGGGACTTGGATGAGCAGTTCTTC. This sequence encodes CASSPERTGDVWDLDEQFF.

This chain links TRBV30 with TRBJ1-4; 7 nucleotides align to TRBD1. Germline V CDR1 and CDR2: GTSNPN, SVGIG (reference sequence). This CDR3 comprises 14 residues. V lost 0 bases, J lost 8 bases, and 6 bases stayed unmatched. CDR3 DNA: TGTGCCTGGAGTGTATCCGGGACAGCCGAAAAACTGTTTTTT. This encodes CAWSVSGTAEKLFF. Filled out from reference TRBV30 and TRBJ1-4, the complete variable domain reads SQTIHQWPATLVQPVGSPLSLECTVEGTSNPNLYWYRQAAGRGLQLLFYSVGIGQISSEVPQNLSASRPQDRQFILSSKKLLLSDSGFYLCAWSVSGTAEKLFFGSGTQLSVL.

CDR3 amino acids: CASSPGTSSSEQFF. The CDR3, as DNA: TGTGCCAGCAGTCCCGGGACTAGCAGTTCTGAGCAGTTCTTC. This chain uses TRBV27 with TRBJ2-1; TRBD2 agrees at 9 bases. The CDR3 length is 14 residues. The J segment lost 9 bases and the V segment lost 5 bases, leaving 8 bases of the junction unmatched. The germline V gene encodes CDR1 MNHEY and CDR2 SMNVEV (reference sequence).

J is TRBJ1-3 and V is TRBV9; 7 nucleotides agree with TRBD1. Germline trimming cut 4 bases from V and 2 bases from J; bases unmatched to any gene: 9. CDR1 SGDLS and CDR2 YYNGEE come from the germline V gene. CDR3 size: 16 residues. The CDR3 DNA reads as TGTGCCAGCAGCAGAGAGAGAGGGGGCACTGGAAACACCATATATTTT. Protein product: CASSRERGGTGNTIYF.

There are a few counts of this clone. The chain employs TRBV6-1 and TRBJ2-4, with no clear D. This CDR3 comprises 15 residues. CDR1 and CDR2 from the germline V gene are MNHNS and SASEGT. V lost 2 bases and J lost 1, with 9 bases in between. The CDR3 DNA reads TGTGCCAGCAGTGAACGAGCCATGGCCAAAAACATTCAGTACTTC. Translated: CASSERAMAKNIQYF.

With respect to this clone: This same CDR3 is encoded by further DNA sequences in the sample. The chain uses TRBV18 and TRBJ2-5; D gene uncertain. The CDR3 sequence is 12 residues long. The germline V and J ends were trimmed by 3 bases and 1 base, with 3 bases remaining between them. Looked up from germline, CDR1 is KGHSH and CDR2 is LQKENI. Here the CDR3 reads CASSPLQETQYF. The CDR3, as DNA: TGTGCCAGCTCACCCCTCCAAGAGACCCAGTACTTC.

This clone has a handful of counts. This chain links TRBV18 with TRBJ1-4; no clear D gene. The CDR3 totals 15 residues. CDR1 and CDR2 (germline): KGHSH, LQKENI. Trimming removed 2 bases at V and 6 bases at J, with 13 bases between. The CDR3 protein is CASSPRRKVDEKLFF. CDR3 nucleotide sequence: TGTGCCAGCTCACCAAGGCGGAAGGTGGATGAAAAACTGTTTTTT.

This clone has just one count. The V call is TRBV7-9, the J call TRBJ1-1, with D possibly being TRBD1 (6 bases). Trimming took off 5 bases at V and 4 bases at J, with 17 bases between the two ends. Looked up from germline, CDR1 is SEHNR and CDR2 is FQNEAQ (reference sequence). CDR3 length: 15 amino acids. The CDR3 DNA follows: TGTGCCAGCAGCCCTCAGGCAGGGGTGCGCACTGAAGCTTTCTTT. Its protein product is CASSPQAGVRTEAFF.

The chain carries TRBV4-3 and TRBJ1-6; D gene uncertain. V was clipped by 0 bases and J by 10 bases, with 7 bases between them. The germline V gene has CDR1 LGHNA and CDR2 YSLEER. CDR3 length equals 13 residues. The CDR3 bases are TGCGCCAGCAGCCAAGAGGAGGTGTCACCCCTCCACTTT. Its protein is CASSQEEVSPLHF.

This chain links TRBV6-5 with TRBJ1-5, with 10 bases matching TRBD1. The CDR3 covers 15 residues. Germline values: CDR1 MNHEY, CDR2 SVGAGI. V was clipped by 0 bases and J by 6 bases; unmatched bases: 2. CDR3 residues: CASSYSTGGSQPQHF. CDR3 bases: TGTGCCAGCAGTTACTCGACAGGGGGCAGTCAGCCCCAGCATTTT.

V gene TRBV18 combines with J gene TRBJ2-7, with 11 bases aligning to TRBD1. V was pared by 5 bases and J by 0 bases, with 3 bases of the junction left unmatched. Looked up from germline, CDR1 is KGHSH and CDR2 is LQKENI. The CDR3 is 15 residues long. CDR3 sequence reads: CASSVGQGASYEQYF. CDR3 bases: TGTGCCAGCTCAGTCGGACAGGGGGCCTCCTACGAGCAGTACTTC.

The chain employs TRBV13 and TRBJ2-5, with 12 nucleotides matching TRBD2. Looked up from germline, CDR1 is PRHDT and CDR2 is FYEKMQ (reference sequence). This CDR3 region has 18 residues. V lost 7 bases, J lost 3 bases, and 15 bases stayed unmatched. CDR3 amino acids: CASTHRTSGISGEETQYF. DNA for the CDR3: TGTGCCAGCACCCACAGGACTAGCGGGATTAGTGGGGAAGAGACCCAGTACTTC.